These 16 T cell receptor beta chains were sequenced from one sample in a study of STAT5B mutations in CD4+ large granular lymphocyte leukemia. The data were produced by immunoSEQ multiplex PCR, yet TCRdb's version contains in-frame clones alone and is incomplete. This table has 25,000 to 35,000 clones, 78% appearing once. Material for sequencing was CD4+ T cells from blood buffy coats. The receptors derive from a human donor in good health.

J is TRBJ2-5 and V is TRBV9; maybe TRBD2 (5 bases). This CDR3 is built from 15 residues. Per germline, CDR1 SGDLS and CDR2 YYNGEE. Between the trimmed V and J ends, which lost 0 bases and 2 bases, there was a span of 11 bases. CDR3 residues: CASSVGSSGQETQYF. DNA of the CDR3: TGTGCCAGCAGCGTAGGTTCAAGCGGACAAGAGACCCAGTACTTC.

The chain has TRBV13 and TRBJ2-1; TRBD2 aligns across 9 bases. With V trimmed by 5 bases and J by 2 bases, 4 bases remained unmatched. CDR3 length: 15 amino acids. Germline assignment: CDR1 PRHDT and CDR2 FYEKMQ (reference sequence). This chain's CDR3 is CASSRSGGPYNEQFF. CDR3 in DNA: TGTGCCAGCAGCCGTAGCGGGGGTCCCTACAATGAGCAGTTCTTC.

This rearrangement joins TRBV18 to TRBJ2-5, with 7 positions matching TRBD2. Trimming took 2 bases from V and 2 from J; bases not matched to a gene: 5. The CDR3 totals 15 residues. The germline V gene has CDR1 KGHSH and CDR2 LQKENI. DNA for the CDR3: TGTGCCAGCTCACCAGGGGCGGGAGAACAAGAGACCCAGTACTTC. Encoded protein: CASSPGAGEQETQYF.

V and J are TRBV2 and TRBJ2-7, with 8 bases that match TRBD1. Looked up from germline, CDR1 is SNHLY and CDR2 is FYNNEI. CDR3 length: 14 residues. V gave up 8 bases and J gave up 1 base; unmatched junction bases: 7. CDR3: CASVGQGASYEQYF. CDR3 nucleotide sequence: TGTGCCAGCGTAGGGCAGGGGGCGTCCTACGAGCAGTACTTC.

The V call is TRBV6-1, the J call TRBJ2-3; D unclear. The CDR3 totals 16 residues. V lost 4 bases, J lost 8 bases, and 22 bases lay in between. Germline V gene lookup returns CDR1 MNHNS and CDR2 SASEGT. CDR3 region: CASSVDLWVRIVTQYF. The CDR3 nucleotides are TGTGCCAGCAGTGTAGATCTGTGGGTCCGCATTGTTACGCAGTATTTT.

This clone was seen a handful of times. The chain uses TRBV9 and TRBJ1-1; possible D gene TRBD1, 6 bases. Trimming took off 4 bases at V and 11 bases at J, with 18 bases between the two ends. This CDR3 has 13 amino acids. Germline values: CDR1 SGDLS, CDR2 YYNGEE. The chain's CDR3 is CASSPRTDYRAFF. As DNA, the CDR3 is TGTGCCAGCAGCCCCAGGACAGATTACCGCGCTTTCTTT.

This clone has only one observation. The genes are TRBV19 and TRBJ2-2; 8 bases fit TRBD1. Germline-derived CDR1 and CDR2 are LNHDA and SQIVND (reference sequence). V was clipped by 5 bases and J by 7 bases; unmatched bases: 12. CDR3 length: 16 residues. This chain's CDR3 is CASSPYRTGFGGELFF. In nucleotides, the CDR3 is TGTGCCAGTAGTCCTTATCGGACAGGGTTCGGCGGGGAGCTGTTTTTT. Full variable domain (outside the CDR3, taken from reference TRBV19 and TRBJ2-2): DGGITQSPKYLFRKEGQNVTLSCEQNLNHDAMYWYRQDPGQGLRLIYYSQIVNDFQKGDIAEGYSVSREKKESFPLTVTSAQKNPTAFYLCASSPYRTGFGGELFFGEGSRLTVL.

The gene calls are TRBV7-2 and TRBJ2-3; TRBD1 agrees at 8 bases. The CDR3 totals 13 residues. The germline V gene encodes CDR1 SGHTA and CDR2 FQGNSA. Losses at the gene ends were 3 bases for V and 6 bases for J; bases not matched to a gene: 2. The CDR3 reads CASSLDRDDTQYF. The CDR3 nucleotides are TGTGCCAGCAGCTTGGACAGGGACGATACGCAGTATTTT.

The chain couples TRBV18 to TRBJ1-1, with 7 bases identical to TRBD1. The J segment lost 7 bases and the V segment lost 6 bases, leaving 5 bases of the junction unmatched. CDR3 length equals 12 residues. Germline CDR1 reads KGHSH; CDR2 reads LQKENI. Here the CDR3 reads CASSPDRVEAFF. In DNA, the CDR3 is TGTGCCAGCTCCCCCGACAGGGTTGAAGCTTTCTTT.

The genes are TRBV7-8 and TRBJ1-1; D gene uncertain. Deletions cut 2 bases from V and 5 bases from J, with 9 bases between. Germline lookup yields CDR1 SGHVS and CDR2 FQNEAQ. This CDR3 region has 13 residues. CDR3 in DNA: TGTGCCAGCAGCTTAACCCAACGTACTGAAGCTTTCTTT. It codes for CASSLTQRTEAFF.

This chain links TRBV2 with TRBJ2-7, with D unclear. The CDR3 consists of 12 residues. V lost 7 bases, J lost 2 bases, and 9 bases lay in between. The germline V gene encodes CDR1 SNHLY and CDR2 FYNNEI. The chain's CDR3 is CASKEQPYEQYF. The CDR3 nucleotides are TGTGCCAGCAAGGAACAGCCCTACGAGCAGTACTTC.

V usage is TRBV7-8 and J usage is TRBJ2-1, with a weak D call TRBD2 (6 bases). Germline V gene lookup returns CDR1 SGHVS and CDR2 FQNEAQ. The CDR3 is 14 amino acids. The V and J ends lost 5 bases and 8 bases respectively, with 16 bases between them. The CDR3: CASSQGLPADEQFF. DNA for the CDR3: TGTGCCAGCAGCCAAGGACTACCTGCGGATGAGCAGTTCTTC. The full variable domain, rest sourced from reference TRBV7-8 and TRBJ2-1, is GAGVSQSPRYKVAKRGQDVALRCDPISGHVSLFWYQQALGQGPEFLTYFQNEAQLDKSGLPSDRFFAERPEGSVSTLKIQRTQQEDSAVYLCASSQGLPADEQFFGPGTRLTVL.

The V and J genes are TRBV2 and TRBJ2-7; D is ambiguous. CDR1 SNHLY and CDR2 FYNNEI come from the germline V gene. Trimming took 1 base from V and 2 from J, leaving 9 bases between them. This CDR3 is built from 14 residues. CDR3 in DNA: TGTGCCAGCAGTGAAGGGTTCTCAACCTACGAGCAGTACTTC. The encoded protein is CASSEGFSTYEQYF.

The gene calls are TRBV6-4 and TRBJ2-1; 10 bases align to TRBD2. Germline V gene data show CDR1 as MRHNA and CDR2 as SNTAGT. This CDR3 has 16 amino acids. J gave up 2 bases and V 8 bases, and 9 bases lay outside the gene matches. The CDR3 sequence is CASPVPSGRPYNEQFF. CDR3 DNA sequence: TGTGCCAGCCCGGTGCCTAGCGGGAGACCCTACAATGAGCAGTTCTTC.

J is TRBJ2-2 and V is TRBV4-2; unclear D gene. Trimming removed 0 bases from V and 4 bases from J, with 6 bases in between. Per the germline V gene, CDR1 is LGHNA and CDR2 is YNFKEQ. This CDR3 spans 14 amino acids. CDR3: CASSQDVLTGELFF. CDR3 DNA: TGTGCCAGCAGCCAAGACGTGCTCACCGGGGAGCTGTTTTTT.

The chain couples TRBV5-1 to TRBJ2-2; no reliable D call. The germline V gene encodes CDR1 SGHRS and CDR2 YFSETQ. The CDR3 covers 13 residues. V was shortened by 4 bases and J by 7 bases, with 11 bases between the two germline ends. The CDR3, as DNA: TGCGCCAGCAGCGAACAGATAGGCGGGGAGCTGTTTTTT. Protein: CASSEQIGGELFF.